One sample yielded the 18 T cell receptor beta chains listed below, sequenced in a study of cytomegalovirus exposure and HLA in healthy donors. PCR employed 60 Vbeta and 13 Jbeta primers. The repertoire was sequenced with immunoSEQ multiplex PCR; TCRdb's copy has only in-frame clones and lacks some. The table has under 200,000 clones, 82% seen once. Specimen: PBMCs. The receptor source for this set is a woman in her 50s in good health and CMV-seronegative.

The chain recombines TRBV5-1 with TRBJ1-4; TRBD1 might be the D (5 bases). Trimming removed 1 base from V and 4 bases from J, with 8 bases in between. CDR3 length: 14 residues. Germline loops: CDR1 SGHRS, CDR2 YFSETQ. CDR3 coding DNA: TGCGCCAGCAGCTTGCAGGGCTATAATGAAAAACTGTTTTTT. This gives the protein CASSLQGYNEKLFF.

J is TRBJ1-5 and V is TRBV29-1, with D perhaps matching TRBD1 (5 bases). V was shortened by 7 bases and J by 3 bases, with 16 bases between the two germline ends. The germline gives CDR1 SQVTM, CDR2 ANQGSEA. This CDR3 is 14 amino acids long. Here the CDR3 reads CSASAGPNNQPQHF. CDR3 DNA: TGCAGCGCCAGCGCAGGGCCGAACAATCAGCCCCAGCATTTT.

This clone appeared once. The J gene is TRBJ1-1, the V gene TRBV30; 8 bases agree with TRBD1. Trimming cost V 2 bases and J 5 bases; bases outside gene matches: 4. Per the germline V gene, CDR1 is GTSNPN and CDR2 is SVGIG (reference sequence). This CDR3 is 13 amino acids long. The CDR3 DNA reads TGTGCCTGGAGTTACAGGGGGAGGACTGAAGCTTTCTTT. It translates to CAWSYRGRTEAFF. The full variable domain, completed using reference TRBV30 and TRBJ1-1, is SQTIHQWPATLVQPVGSPLSLECTVEGTSNPNLYWYRQAAGRGLQLLFYSVGIGQISSEVPQNLSASRPQDRQFILSSKKLLLSDSGFYLCAWSYRGRTEAFFGQGTRLTVV.

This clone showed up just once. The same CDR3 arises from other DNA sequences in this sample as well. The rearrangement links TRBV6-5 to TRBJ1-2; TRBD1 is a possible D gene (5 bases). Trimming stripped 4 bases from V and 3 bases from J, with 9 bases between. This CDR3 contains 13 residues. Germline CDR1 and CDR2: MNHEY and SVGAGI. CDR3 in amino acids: CASSFQGDYGYTF. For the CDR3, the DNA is TGTGCCAGCAGTTTTCAGGGTGACTATGGCTACACCTTC.

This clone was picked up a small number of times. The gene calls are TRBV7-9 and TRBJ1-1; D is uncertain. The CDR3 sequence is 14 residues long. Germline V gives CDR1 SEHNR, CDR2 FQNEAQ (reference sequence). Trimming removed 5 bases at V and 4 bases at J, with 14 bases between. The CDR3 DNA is TGTGCCAGCAGCCCAGGCACAGCGGGCACTGAAGCTTTCTTT. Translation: CASSPGTAGTEAFF.

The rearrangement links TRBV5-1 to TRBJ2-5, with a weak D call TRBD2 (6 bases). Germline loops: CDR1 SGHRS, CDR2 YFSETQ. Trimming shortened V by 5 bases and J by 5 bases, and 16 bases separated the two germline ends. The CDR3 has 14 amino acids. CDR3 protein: CASSPGGVGETQYF. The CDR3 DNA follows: TGCGCCAGCAGTCCCGGAGGGGTAGGGGAGACCCAGTACTTC.

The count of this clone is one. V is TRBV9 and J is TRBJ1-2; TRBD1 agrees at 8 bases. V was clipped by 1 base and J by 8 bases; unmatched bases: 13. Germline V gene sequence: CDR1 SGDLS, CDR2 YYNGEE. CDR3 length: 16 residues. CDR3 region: CASSVRTGQAYGGYTF. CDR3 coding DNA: TGTGCCAGCAGCGTAAGGACAGGGCAAGCCTATGGGGGCTACACCTTC.

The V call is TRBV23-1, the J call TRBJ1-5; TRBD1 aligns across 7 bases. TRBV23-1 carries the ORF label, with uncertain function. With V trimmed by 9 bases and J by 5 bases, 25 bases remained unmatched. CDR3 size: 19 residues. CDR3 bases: TGCGCCAGAGTAACGAGAACGACAGGGCCCCTGTTCGGGCATCAGCCCCAGCATTTT. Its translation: CARVTRTTGPLFGHQPQHF.

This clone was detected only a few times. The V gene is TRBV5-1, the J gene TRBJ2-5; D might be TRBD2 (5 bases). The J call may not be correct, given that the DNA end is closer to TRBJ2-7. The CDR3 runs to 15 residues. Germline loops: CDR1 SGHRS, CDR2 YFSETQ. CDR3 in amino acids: CASSPMTTESYEQYF. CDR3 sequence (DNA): TGCGCCAGCAGCCCCATGACTACAGAGAGCTACGAGCAGTACTTC.

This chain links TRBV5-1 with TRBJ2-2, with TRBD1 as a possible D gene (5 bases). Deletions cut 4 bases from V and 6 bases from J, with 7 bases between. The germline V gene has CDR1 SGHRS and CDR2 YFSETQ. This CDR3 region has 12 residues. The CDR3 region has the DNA TGCGCCAGCAGCAGACAGCCCGGGGAGCTGTTTTTT. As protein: CASSRQPGELFF.

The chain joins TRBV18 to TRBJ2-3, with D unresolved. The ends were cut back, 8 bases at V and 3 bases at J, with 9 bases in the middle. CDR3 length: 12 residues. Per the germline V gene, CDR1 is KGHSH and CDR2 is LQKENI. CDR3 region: CASTHRTDTQYF. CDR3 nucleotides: TGTGCCAGCACTCACCGAACAGATACGCAGTATTTT.

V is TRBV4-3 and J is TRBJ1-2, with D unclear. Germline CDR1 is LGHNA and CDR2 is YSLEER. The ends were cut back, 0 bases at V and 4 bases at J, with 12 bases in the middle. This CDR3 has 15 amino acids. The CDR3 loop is CASSQEEAAPYGYTF. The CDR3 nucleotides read TGCGCCAGCAGCCAAGAAGAGGCAGCCCCCTATGGCTACACCTTC.

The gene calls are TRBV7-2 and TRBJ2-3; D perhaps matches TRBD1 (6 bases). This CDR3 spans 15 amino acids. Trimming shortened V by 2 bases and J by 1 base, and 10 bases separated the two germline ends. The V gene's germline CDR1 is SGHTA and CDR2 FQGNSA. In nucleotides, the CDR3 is TGTGCCAGCAGCTTACAGGGGATGCGCACAGATACGCAGTATTTT. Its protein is CASSLQGMRTDTQYF.

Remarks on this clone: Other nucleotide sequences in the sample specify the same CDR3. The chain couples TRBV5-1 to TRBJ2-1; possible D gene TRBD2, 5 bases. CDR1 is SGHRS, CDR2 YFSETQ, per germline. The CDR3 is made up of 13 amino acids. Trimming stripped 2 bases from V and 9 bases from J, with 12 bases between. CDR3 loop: CASSFERLGEQFF. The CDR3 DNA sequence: TGCGCCAGCAGCTTCGAGCGGTTAGGTGAGCAGTTCTTC.

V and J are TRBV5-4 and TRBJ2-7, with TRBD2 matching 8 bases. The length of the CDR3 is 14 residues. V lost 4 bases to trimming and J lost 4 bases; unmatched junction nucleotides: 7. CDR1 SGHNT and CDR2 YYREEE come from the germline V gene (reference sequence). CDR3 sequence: CASSREGGDYEQYF. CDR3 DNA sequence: TGTGCCAGCAGCCGGGAGGGGGGGGATTACGAGCAGTACTTC.

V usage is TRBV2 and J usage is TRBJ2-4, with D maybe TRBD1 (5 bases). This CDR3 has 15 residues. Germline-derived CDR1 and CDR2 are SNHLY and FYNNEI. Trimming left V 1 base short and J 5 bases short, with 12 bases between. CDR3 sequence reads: CASSEDWVTENIQYF. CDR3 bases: TGTGCCAGCAGTGAAGACTGGGTGACAGAAAACATTCAGTACTTC.

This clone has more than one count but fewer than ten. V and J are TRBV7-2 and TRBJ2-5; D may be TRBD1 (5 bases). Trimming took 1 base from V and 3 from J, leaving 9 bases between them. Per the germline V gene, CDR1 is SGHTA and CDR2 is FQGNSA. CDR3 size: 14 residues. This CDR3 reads CASSLVQGKETQYF. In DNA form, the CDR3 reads TGTGCCAGCAGCTTAGTTCAGGGCAAAGAGACCCAGTACTTC. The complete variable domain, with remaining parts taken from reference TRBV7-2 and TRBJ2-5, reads GAGVSQSPSNKVTEKGKDVELRCDPISGHTALYWYRQSLGQGLEFLIYFQGNSAPDKSGLPSDRFSAERTGGSVSTLTIQRTQQEDSAVYLCASSLVQGKETQYFGPGTRLLVL.

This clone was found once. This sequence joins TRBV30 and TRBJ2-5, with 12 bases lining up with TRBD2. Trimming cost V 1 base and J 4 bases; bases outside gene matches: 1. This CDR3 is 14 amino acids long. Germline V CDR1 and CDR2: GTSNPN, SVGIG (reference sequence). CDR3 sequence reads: CAWSELAGGETQYF. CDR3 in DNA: TGTGCCTGGAGTGAACTAGCGGGGGGAGAGACCCAGTACTTC.